This T cell receptor beta chain originates from a study of blood T cell repertoires in COVID-19. Looking at the study overall: Samples representing acute and convalescent COVID-19 were sourced from the United States, Italy and Spain.

In the original analysis: Counts of nucleated cells, estimated from reference gene primer amplification, were obtained. Produced via immunoSEQ multiplex PCR; TCRdb's table is partial and in-frame only. Clone size and V and J calls were adopted from that table, with D and trimming inferred from the DNA. The table includes approximately 230,000 clones, 70% to 90% detected once. Across fewer than 25 US areas, participants ranged in age from roughly 18 to 95 years. Cohort allocation depended upon clinical history that participants reported. The germline gives CDR1 MNHEY, CDR2 SVGAGI. Germline trimming cut 4 bases from V and 8 bases from J; bases unmatched to any gene: 4. The CDR3 is 13 amino acids.

The sequence was collected from a woman in her fifties or sixties with acute COVID-19. V and J are TRBV6-5 and TRBJ2-3, with 9 bases matching TRBD2. Sequences were obtained from PBMCs or T cells enriched from blood (not recorded which). In DNA, the CDR3 is TGTGCCAGCAGTTGGAGTAGCGGGAGTACGCAGTATTTT. Its protein product is CASSWSSGSTQYF.